The sample holds one count of the clone carrying this T cell receptor (beta chain). The data stem from a study of blood T cell repertoires in COVID-19. Study background: COVID-19 samples, acute and convalescent, were from the United States, Italy and Spain. Sample material is recorded as cDNA or gDNA derived from T cells, B-cell-depleted T cells, or PBMCs.

As originally analysed: Estimated nucleated cell counts came from reference gene primer amplification. The repertoire was sequenced with immunoSEQ multiplex PCR; TCRdb's copy has only in-frame clones and lacks some. That table gives V, J and clone size, and the DNA gave D and trimming. The repertoire holds about 230,000 clones, with around nine tenths as singletons. Trimming removed 1 base at V and 5 bases at J, with 10 bases between. This CDR3 contains 14 residues. From germline, CDR1 is SGHTA and CDR2 FQGTGA. The chain carries TRBV7-3 and TRBJ2-3, with a tentative D call TRBD1 (6 bases). The material sequenced was PBMCs or T cells enriched from blood (not recorded which). The TCR was taken from a woman in her twenties or thirties with acute COVID-19. This CDR3 reads CASSLKQGEDTQYF. The CDR3 DNA follows: TGTGCCAGCAGCTTAAAACAGGGTGAAGATACGCAGTATTTT.